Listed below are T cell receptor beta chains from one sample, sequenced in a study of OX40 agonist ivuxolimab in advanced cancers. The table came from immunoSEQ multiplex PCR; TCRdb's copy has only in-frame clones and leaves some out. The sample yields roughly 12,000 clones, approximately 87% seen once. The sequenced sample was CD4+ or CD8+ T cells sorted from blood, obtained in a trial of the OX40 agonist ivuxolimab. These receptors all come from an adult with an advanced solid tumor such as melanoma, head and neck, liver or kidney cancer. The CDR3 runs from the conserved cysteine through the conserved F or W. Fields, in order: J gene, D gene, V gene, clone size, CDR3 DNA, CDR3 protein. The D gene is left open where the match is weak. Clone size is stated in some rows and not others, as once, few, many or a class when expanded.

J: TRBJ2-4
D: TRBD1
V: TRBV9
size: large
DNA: TGTGCCAGCGGGACAGGGCTAGCCAAAAACATTCAGTACTTC
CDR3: CASGTGLAKNIQYF

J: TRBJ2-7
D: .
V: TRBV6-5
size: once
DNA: TGTGCCAGCAGTTACGGCAGCCTTTACGAGCAGTACTTC
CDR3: CASSYGSLYEQYF

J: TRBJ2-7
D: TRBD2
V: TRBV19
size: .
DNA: TGTGCCAGTAGCCCTGGACTAGCGGGGTACGAGCAGTACTTC
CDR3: CASSPGLAGYEQYF

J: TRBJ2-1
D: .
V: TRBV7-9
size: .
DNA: TGTGCCAGCAGCTTCCCCGTCCAGCCGTTACGGGACAATGAGCAGTTCTTC
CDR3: CASSFPVQPLRDNEQFF

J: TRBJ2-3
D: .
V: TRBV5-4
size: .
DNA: TGTGCCAGCAGCTTGGCCGACGGAACAGATACGCAGTATTTT
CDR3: CASSLADGTDTQYF

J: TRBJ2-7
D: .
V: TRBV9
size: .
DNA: TGTGCCAGCAGCGCCTTCGACGGATCCTACGAGCAGTACTTC
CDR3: CASSAFDGSYEQYF

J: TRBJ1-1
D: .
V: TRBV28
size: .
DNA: TGTGCCATCGCTACGTGGGGGGTAAACACTGAAGCTTTCTTT
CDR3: CAIATWGVNTEAFF

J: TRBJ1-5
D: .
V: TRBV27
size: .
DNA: TGTGCCAGCAGTCCGTGGGCCGATCAGCCCCAGCATTTT
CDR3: CASSPWADQPQHF

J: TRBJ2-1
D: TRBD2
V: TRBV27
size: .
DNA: TGTGCCAGCAGTTTCGTAGCGGGAGGGCCTTTTTACAATGAGCAGTTCTTC
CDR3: CASSFVAGGPFYNEQFF

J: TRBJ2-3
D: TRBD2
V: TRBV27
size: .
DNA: TGTGCCAGCAGTTCCCCCGGGACTAGCGGGAGAACAGATACGCAGTATTTT
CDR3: CASSSPGTSGRTDTQYF

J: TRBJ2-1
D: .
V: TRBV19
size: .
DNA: TGTGCCAGTAGTATCCTCGCGGAGTTCAATGAGCAGTTCTTC
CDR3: CASSILAEFNEQFF

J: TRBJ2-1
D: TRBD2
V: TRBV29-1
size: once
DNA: TGCAGCGTTGTGGGGGGGGGATTCTACAATGAGCAGTTCTTC
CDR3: CSVVGGGFYNEQFF

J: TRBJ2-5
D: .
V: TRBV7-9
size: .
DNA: TGTGCCAGCAGCCCCCGGGACCAAGAGACCCAGTACTTC
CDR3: CASSPRDQETQYF

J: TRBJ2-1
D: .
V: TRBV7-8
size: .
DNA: TGTGCCAGCAGCAAAGGGCCTGAGCAGTTCTTC
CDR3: CASSKGPEQFF

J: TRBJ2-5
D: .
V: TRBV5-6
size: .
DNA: TGTGCCAGCAGCCCCAACGCGGAGACCCAGTACTTC
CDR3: CASSPNAETQYF

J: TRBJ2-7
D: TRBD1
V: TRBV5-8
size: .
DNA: TGTGCCAGCAGCTTGTTCCAGGGGGCCGGGGAGCAGTACTTC
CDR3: CASSLFQGAGEQYF

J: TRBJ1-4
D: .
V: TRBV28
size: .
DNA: TGTGCCAGCAGTTCGACCCGTGGGGAAAAACTGTTTTTT
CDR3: CASSSTRGEKLFF

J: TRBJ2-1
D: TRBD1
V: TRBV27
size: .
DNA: TGTGCCAGCAGTCCCGACAGGGCCCCCTACAATGAGCAGTTCTTC
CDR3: CASSPDRAPYNEQFF

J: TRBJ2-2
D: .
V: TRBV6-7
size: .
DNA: TGTGCCAGCAGTTACTCGACAGCGGCCCCGGACACCGGGGAGCTGTTTTTT
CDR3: CASSYSTAAPDTGELFF

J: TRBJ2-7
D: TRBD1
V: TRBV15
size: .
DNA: TGTGCCACCAGCAGAGGGGACAGCCCCGAATTGGAGCAGTACTTC
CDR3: CATSRGDSPELEQYF

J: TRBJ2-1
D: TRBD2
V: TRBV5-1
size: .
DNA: TGCGCCAGCAGCTTGTGGAGTAGCGGGGACTACAATGAGCAGTTCTTC
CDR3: CASSLWSSGDYNEQFF

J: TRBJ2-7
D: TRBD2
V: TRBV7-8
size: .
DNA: TGTGCCAGCAGCTTATCTAGCGGATACTCCTACGAGCAGTACTTC
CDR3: CASSLSSGYSYEQYF

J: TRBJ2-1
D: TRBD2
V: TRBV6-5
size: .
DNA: TGTGCCAGCAGTCCCTCGAGCGGGGGGGACAATGAGCAGTTCTTC
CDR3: CASSPSSGGDNEQFF

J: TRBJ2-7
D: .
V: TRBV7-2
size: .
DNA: TGTGCCAGCAGCTTAGAATACGAGCAGTACTTC
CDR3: CASSLEYEQYF